The 22 T cell receptor beta chains below come from one sample, sequenced in a study of CD8+CD57+ T cells in acquired aplastic anemia listed by TCRdb under 2018. These reads were obtained on an Illumina HiSeq 2000. Genomic DNA served as template for TCR beta VDJ combination and CDR3 sequence profiling. In-frame beta chains were kept once TCRdb had trimmed the public reads at Q25 with fastp and called clones with MiXCR. Duplicate CDR3 protein sequences are folded into a single record with the most common DNA and genes. In all, the sample holds some 200,000 distinct CDR3 sequences, and roughly 55% of those were seen once. In total, the top ten clones hold 29% of the sample. The specimen was sorted CD4+, CD8+, or CD8+CD57+ T cells (not recorded which) from PBMCs. Receptors were obtained from a human donor in good health.

The chain is built from TRBV19 and TRBJ2-4; the D is unclear. This CDR3 comprises 13 residues. Germline lookup yields CDR1 LNHDA and CDR2 SQIVND (reference sequence). Trimming left V 8 bases short and J 1 base short, with 9 bases between. The DNA of the CDR3 is TGTGCCAGTGGCGCTGGGGCCAAAAACATTCAGTACTTC. Translating gives CASGAGAKNIQYF.

This chain joins TRBV20-1 and TRBJ2-7; 7 bases map to TRBD1. The V and J ends lost 0 bases and 5 bases, in that order; junction bases with no gene match: 4. The CDR3 totals 13 residues. Germline lookup yields CDR1 DFQATT and CDR2 SNEGSKA (reference sequence). CDR3 region: CSARDHRGHEQYF. The CDR3 nucleotides read TGCAGTGCTAGAGACCACAGGGGCCACGAGCAGTACTTC.

The J gene is TRBJ2-1, the V gene TRBV15, with 7 bases lining up with TRBD1. Germline values: CDR1 LNHNV, CDR2 YYDKDF (reference sequence). Trimming took 0 bases from V and 5 from J; bases not matched to a gene: 10. This CDR3 is built from 17 residues. CDR3 nucleotide sequence: TGTGCCACCAGCAGAGATTCCGGGACAGAACAAGACAATGAGCAGTTCTTC. Its translation is CATSRDSGTEQDNEQFF.

This clonotype turned up a few times. With a much larger clone just one base away, this may be a read error. The chain recombines TRBV7-2 with TRBJ2-7; TRBD2 agrees at 9 bases. The CDR3 spans 14 residues. Germline CDR1 SGHTA, CDR2 FQGNSA. This CDR3 reads CANSLIAGGGEQYF. Written as DNA, the CDR3 is TGTGCCAACAGCTTAATTGCGGGGGGGGGCGAGCAGTACTTC.

This clonotype has at least ten counts. The rearrangement joins TRBV19 to TRBJ1-5, with D perhaps TRBD1 (6 bases). V lost 10 bases to trimming and J lost 3 bases, with 13 bases between them. This CDR3 has 13 amino acids. The germline gives CDR1 LNHDA, CDR2 SQIVND (reference sequence). CDR3 in amino acids: CAIQTGFNQPQHF. CDR3 in DNA: TGTGCCATCCAGACAGGCTTCAATCAGCCCCAGCATTTT. The variable domain in full, completed from reference TRBV19 and TRBJ1-5, reads DGGITQSPKYLFRKEGQNVTLSCEQNLNHDAMYWYRQDPGQGLRLIYYSQIVNDFQKGDIAEGYSVSREKKESFPLTVTSAQKNPTAFYLCAIQTGFNQPQHFGDGTRLSIL.

This rearrangement joins TRBV4-1 to TRBJ2-7; D call uncertain. Trimming removed 1 base at V and 3 bases at J, with 13 bases between. Germline loops: CDR1 MGHRA, CDR2 YSYEKL. CDR3 size: 15 residues. CDR3 sequence reads: CASSQAGPPSYEQYF. In DNA form, the CDR3 reads TGCGCCAGCAGCCAAGCCGGACCTCCTAGCTACGAGCAGTACTTC.

The rearrangement uses TRBV6-5 and TRBJ2-1; TRBD2 agrees at 8 bases. Looked up from germline, CDR1 is MNHEY and CDR2 is SVGAGI. The junction had 6 bases not matched to a gene; V was cut back by 5 bases and J by 0 bases. This CDR3 is 16 amino acids long. CDR3 nucleotide sequence: TGTGCCAGCAGTCCCCGAGCGGGGGACTCCTACAATGAGCAGTTCTTC. This gives the protein CASSPRAGDSYNEQFF.

J is TRBJ2-3 and V is TRBV10-3; D might be TRBD2 (5 bases). The CDR3 loop spans 12 amino acids. The germline V and J ends were trimmed by 6 bases and 2 bases, with 6 bases remaining between them. The germline V gene has CDR1 ENHRY and CDR2 SYGVKD. The CDR3: CAIRGATDTQYF. In DNA form, the CDR3 reads TGTGCCATCAGGGGAGCCACAGATACGCAGTATTTT.

As for this clonotype: The junction shows a germline mismatch at one end, possibly a read error. The chain employs TRBV7-2 and TRBJ1-1, with D unresolved. Germline V lookup: CDR1 SGHTA, CDR2 FQGNSA. The CDR3 length is 15 residues. CDR3 protein: CASSTPPVMNAEASF. The CDR3 DNA sequence: TGTGCCAGCAGCACCCCGCCAGTCATGAACGCTGAAGCTTCCTTT.

This clonotype was counted at least ten times. The rearrangement uses TRBV12-3 or TRBV12-4 and TRBJ2-2; TRBD2 is a possible D gene (6 bases). V lost 6 bases to trimming and J lost 4 bases, with 9 bases between them. The CDR3 consists of 13 residues. The CDR3 protein is CASSPGSTGELFF. CDR3 DNA: TGTGCCAGCAGCCCCGGGAGCACCGGGGAGCTGTTTTTT.

CDR3 in amino acids: CSASTGYNTGELFF. CDR3 coding DNA: TGCAGTGCTTCGACAGGCTACAACACCGGGGAGCTGTTTTTT. The V and J genes are TRBV20-1 and TRBJ2-2; D is possibly TRBD1 (6 bases). CDR1 and CDR2 from the germline V gene are DFQATT and SNEGSKA (reference sequence). V was pared by 5 bases and J by 2 bases, with 12 bases between. This CDR3 contains 14 residues.

This clonotype was counted many times. V usage is TRBV18 and J usage is TRBJ2-2; a possible D gene is TRBD1 (5 bases). The CDR3 totals 13 residues. The V end was cut by 10 bases, the J end by 5 bases, with 14 bases between. The germline gives CDR1 KGHSH, CDR2 LQKENI. The CDR3 sequence is CAIPTSGTGELFF. CDR3 in DNA: TGTGCCATCCCAACATCAGGGACCGGGGAGCTGTTTTTT.

The CDR3 sequence is CATSREETPGGPDEQYF. The CDR3 nucleotides read TGTGCCACCAGCAGAGAGGAGACCCCGGGAGGGCCCGACGAGCAGTACTTC. V usage is TRBV15 and J usage is TRBJ2-7; 8 bases map to TRBD2. The CDR3 is made up of 17 amino acids. From germline, CDR1 is LNHNV and CDR2 YYDKDF (reference sequence). After removal of 0 bases from V and 5 bases from J, the junction contained 12 bases not matched to a gene.

The rearrangement joins TRBV24-1 to TRBJ1-5, with a weak D call TRBD1 (6 bases). CDR1 is KGHDR and CDR2 is SFDVKD in the germline V gene. Between the trimmed V and J ends, which lost 6 bases and 1 base, there was a span of 9 bases. The CDR3 is 14 amino acids. The CDR3 region has the DNA TGTGCCACCAGTCAGGGGCTGAGCAATCAGCCCCAGCATTTT. Its protein product is CATSQGLSNQPQHF.

The chain couples TRBV5-1 to TRBJ2-7; 8 positions agree with TRBD1. The CDR3 sequence is 14 residues long. V lost 0 bases, J lost 6 bases, and 5 bases stayed unmatched. Per germline, CDR1 SGHRS and CDR2 YFSETQ. CDR3 region: CASSLDQGAGEQYF. The CDR3, as DNA: TGCGCCAGCAGCTTGGATCAGGGGGCCGGCGAGCAGTACTTC.

For this clonotype: A much larger clonotype is one base distant, so this may be a read error. The V call is TRBV27, the J call TRBJ2-7; D is possibly TRBD2 (6 bases). CDR3 size: 14 residues. Germline V lookup: CDR1 MNHEY, CDR2 SMNVEV (reference sequence). The CDR3 is CASSPGGVGAERYF. The DNA of the CDR3 is TGTGCCAGCAGTCCCGGGGGAGTCGGAGCCGAGCGGTACTTC.

The chain couples TRBV7-2 to TRBJ1-6, with D possibly TRBD1 on 5 matching bases. V gave up 4 bases and J gave up 10 bases, with 11 bases separating them. Germline V CDR1 and CDR2: SGHTA, FQGNSA. The CDR3 has 13 residues. This CDR3 is CASSWGRYSPLHF. In DNA, the CDR3 is TGTGCCAGCAGCTGGGGACGATACTCACCCCTCCACTTT.

The table lists this clonotype with many counts. The V gene is TRBV6-6, the J gene TRBJ1-2; 10 bases agree with TRBD1. After removal of 6 bases from V and 6 bases from J, the junction contained 13 bases not matched to a gene. Germline lookup yields CDR1 MNHNY and CDR2 SVGAGI (reference sequence). The CDR3 covers 16 residues. The CDR3 region has the DNA TGTGCCAGCAGCAACCCGGGACAGGGGACGACGAATGGCTACACCTTC. Its protein is CASSNPGQGTTNGYTF.

With regard to this clonotype: At one end, the junction sequence differs from germline, possibly due to a read error. The chain employs TRBV7-9 and TRBJ2-7; D unclear. This CDR3 spans 13 amino acids. Germline V lookup: CDR1 SEHNR, CDR2 FQNEAQ (reference sequence). CDR3 nucleotide sequence: TGTGCCAGCAGCCCTGGGCAGGTCTACGTGCAGTACTTC. This encodes CASSPGQVYVQYF.

This clonotype was picked up one time. This rearrangement joins TRBV2 to TRBJ2-7; D call uncertain. V was shortened by 2 bases and J by 3 bases, with 5 bases between the two germline ends. Germline V gene sequence: CDR1 SNHLY, CDR2 FYNNEI. The CDR3 contains 12 residues. CDR3: CASSELSYEQYF. CDR3 bases: TGTGCCAGCAGTGAACTCAGCTACGAGCAGTACTTC.

The J gene is TRBJ1-4, the V gene TRBV20-1; 7 bases are a match to TRBD1. This CDR3 has 14 amino acids. With V trimmed by 3 bases and J by 0 bases, 1 base remained unmatched. Germline V gene lookup returns CDR1 DFQATT and CDR2 SNEGSKA (reference sequence). As DNA, the CDR3 is TGCAGTGCTAGTCAGGGGGCAACTAATGAAAAACTGTTTTTT. The encoded protein is CSASQGATNEKLFF.

The rearrangement joins TRBV7-2 to TRBJ2-1, with TRBD2 matching 10 bases. CDR1 and CDR2 from the germline V gene are SGHTA and FQGNSA. This CDR3 is 17 amino acids long. V was clipped by 2 bases and J by 4 bases; unmatched bases: 8. This CDR3 reads CASSLTRPSGGYNEQFF. The CDR3 DNA reads TGTGCCAGCAGCTTAACCCGGCCTAGCGGGGGTTACAATGAGCAGTTCTTC.